The sequence of this T cell receptor (beta chain) was determined in a study of blood T cell repertoires in COVID-19. The wider study: In each case, the material was cDNA or gDNA derived from T cells, B-cell-depleted T cells, or PBMCs.

Original data processing: Scientists estimated how many nucleated cells there were by amplifying reference gene primers. Assay: immunoSEQ multiplex PCR; the TCRdb copy retains only in-frame clones and omits some. The V and J calls and clone size are taken from that table; D and trimming were inferred from the DNA. Of hundreds of thousands of clones in the sample, approximately 90% were seen once. Living in 24 US areas, the participants were between about 18 and 95 years of age. Participant-reported clinical history was the basis for cohort assignment. CDR3 length: 14 residues. Germline values: CDR1 SNHLY, CDR2 FYNNEI. Trimming left V 3 bases short and J 4 bases short, with 9 bases between.

The rearrangement uses TRBV2 and TRBJ1-4, with a tentative D call TRBD1 (5 bases). The receptor was derived from a woman aged 55 to 70 in a cohort exposed to, infected with or recovered from COVID-19 (not recorded which). Source material: PBMCs or T cells enriched from blood (not recorded which). The CDR3 is CASSDGGGNEKLFF. CDR3 nucleotide sequence: TGTGCCAGCAGTGACGGGGGTGGTAATGAAAAACTGTTTTTT.